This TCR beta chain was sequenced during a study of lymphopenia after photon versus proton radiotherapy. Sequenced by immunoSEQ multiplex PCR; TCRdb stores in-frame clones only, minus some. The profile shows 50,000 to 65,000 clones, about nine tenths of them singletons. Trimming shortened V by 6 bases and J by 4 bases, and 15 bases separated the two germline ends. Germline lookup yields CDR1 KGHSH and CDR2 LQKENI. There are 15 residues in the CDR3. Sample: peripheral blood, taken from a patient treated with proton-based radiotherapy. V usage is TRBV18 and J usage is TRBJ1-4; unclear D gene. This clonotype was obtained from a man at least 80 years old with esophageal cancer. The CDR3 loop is CASSPGIESNEKLFF. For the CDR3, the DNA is TGTGCCAGCTCCCCCGGGATAGAAAGTAATGAAAAACTGTTTTTT.